The rows below give T cell receptor beta chains drawn from one sample of a study of memory CD4+ T cells and cytomegalovirus serostatus. Data came from immunoSEQ multiplex PCR; TCRdb stores just in-frame clones and leaves some out. The table shows about 56,000 clones, with 82% occurring only once. The sample taken for sequencing was memory CD4+ T cells from blood. Receptors were obtained from an adult in good health and CMV-seronegative. Each CDR3 is given with its conserved first and last residue. The D gene is left open where the match is weak. Clone sizes are given selectively: once, few, many, or a class where the clone is expanded.

d_gene | abundance | j_gene | v_gene | CDR3aa | CDR3nt
TRBD1 | . | TRBJ1-1 | TRBV15 | CATSRNTGGEPEAFF | TGTGCCACCAGCAGGAATACAGGGGGCGAGCCTGAAGCTTTCTTT
TRBD1 | . | TRBJ1-4 | TRBV5-4 | CASSVSGTGDEKLFF | TGTGCCAGCAGCGTTTCCGGGACAGGGGATGAAAAACTGTTTTTT
. | once | TRBJ1-2 | TRBV21-1 | CASSPRGGGGYTF | TGTGCCAGCAGCCCCCGAGGAGGGGGAGGCTACACCTTC
. | . | TRBJ1-3 | TRBV7-9 | CASSLVFGGSSGNTIYF | TGTGCCAGCAGCTTAGTGTTCGGCGGATCCTCTGGAAACACCATATATTTT
TRBD2 | . | TRBJ2-3 | TRBV10-3 | CAIRPGLAGGVDTQYF | TGTGCCATCAGGCCGGGACTAGCGGGGGGGGTAGATACGCAGTATTTT
TRBD1 | . | TRBJ1-2 | TRBV19 | CASSKDRGGMANYGYTF | TGTGCCAGTAGCAAAGACAGGGGCGGAATGGCTAACTATGGCTACACCTTC
. | . | TRBJ2-6 | TRBV2 | CASSEVDSGANVLTF | TGTGCCAGCAGTGAGGTAGACTCTGGGGCCAACGTCCTGACTTTC
. | . | TRBJ1-6 | TRBV7-2 | CASSLASVGASSYNSPLHF | TGTGCCAGCAGCTTAGCGTCGGTCGGCGCAAGCTCCTATAATTCACCCCTCCACTTT
TRBD1 | once | TRBJ1-5 | TRBV27 | CASSLGTGNQPQHF | TGTGCCAGCAGTTTAGGGACAGGGAATCAGCCCCAGCATTTT
. | . | TRBJ2-7 | TRBV6-6 | CASSYPSSSYEQYF | TGTGCCAGCAGTTACCCTTCTAGCTCCTACGAGCAGTACTTC
. | . | TRBJ1-5 | TRBV28 | CASSSPHSGNQPQHF | TGTGCCAGCAGTTCCCCGCACAGCGGCAATCAGCCCCAGCATTTT
. | few | TRBJ1-6 | TRBV4-2 | CASSSSPQGNLSPLHF | TGTGCCAGCAGCTCCTCGCCGCAGGGTAACCTTTCACCCCTCCACTTT
. | . | TRBJ2-1 | TRBV10-3 | CAISGLPNEQFF | TGTGCCATCTCGGGACTGCCTAATGAGCAGTTCTTC
. | . | TRBJ1-1 | TRBV28 | CASGILSQPGEAFF | TGTGCCAGCGGTATCCTGAGCCAACCCGGTGAAGCTTTCTTT
TRBD1 | few | TRBJ1-3 | TRBV6-5 | CASSQGQLSGNTIYF | TGTGCCAGCAGCCAGGGACAGCTCTCTGGAAACACCATATATTTT
. | . | TRBJ1-2 | TRBV7-2 | CASSLGTGRYGYTF | TGTGCCAGCAGCTTAGGTACAGGGAGGTATGGCTACACCTTC
. | . | TRBJ2-3 | TRBV30 | CAWSRGRATDTQYF | TGTGCCTGGAGCAGGGGCCGAGCCACAGATACGCAGTATTTT
TRBD1 | . | TRBJ2-7 | TRBV2 | CASSHGTEAYEQYF | TGTGCCAGCAGCCACGGGACAGAAGCCTACGAGCAGTACTTC
TRBD2 | once | TRBJ2-3 | TRBV5-1 | CASSFTGTTPADTQYF | TGCGCCAGCAGCTTTACCGGGACTACACCCGCTGATACGCAGTATTTT
. | . | TRBJ1-6 | TRBV5-1 | CASSLEGPVFHSPLHF | TGCGCCAGCAGCTTGGAGGGCCCAGTTTTTCACTCACCCCTCCACTTT
. | few | TRBJ1-1 | TRBV9 | CASSVGRDSTEAFF | TGTGCCAGCAGCGTGGGACGGGATTCCACTGAAGCTTTCTTT
. | once | TRBJ2-5 | TRBV27 | CASSLTWGRGETQYF | TGTGCCAGCAGTCTCACCTGGGGGCGAGGGGAGACCCAGTACTTC
. | . | TRBJ2-7 | TRBV29-1 | CSVVRSSTLGEQYF | TGCAGCGTTGTAAGGTCGTCGACTCTTGGAGAGCAGTACTTC
TRBD2 | . | TRBJ2-5 | TRBV5-4 | CASSRGGSQETQYF | TGTGCCAGCAGCCGGGGCGGGAGCCAAGAGACCCAGTACTTC
. | . | TRBJ2-2 | TRBV9 | CASSPFGGASDTGELFF | TGTGCCAGCAGCCCTTTTGGGGGGGCGTCGGACACCGGGGAGCTGTTTTTT
. | . | TRBJ2-2 | TRBV7-2 | CASSLTGGPTGELFF | TGTGCCAGCAGCTTAACGGGGGGCCCCACCGGGGAGCTGTTTTTT
. | . | TRBJ2-3 | TRBV6-5 | CASSLILTSPDTQYF | TGTGCCAGCAGCCTGATCCTGACGTCCCCAGATACGCAGTATTTT
. | . | TRBJ2-3 | TRBV7-3 | CASSLTGVGTDTQYF | TGTGCCAGCAGCTTAACAGGGGTTGGCACAGATACGCAGTATTTT
TRBD1 | few | TRBJ2-7 | TRBV7-9 | CASSMGQGAQYEQYF | TGTGCCAGCAGCATGGGACAGGGGGCGCAGTACGAGCAGTACTTC
TRBD2 | . | TRBJ2-7 | TRBV7-6 | CASSPTSGGRSEQYF | TGTGCCAGCAGCCCGACTAGCGGGGGTAGGTCCGAGCAGTACTTC
TRBD1 | few | TRBJ2-5 | TRBV19 | CASSVGQGVWETQYF | TGTGCCAGTAGTGTGGGACAGGGTGTTTGGGAGACCCAGTACTTC
TRBD1 | . | TRBJ2-7 | TRBV7-2 | CASSLEGTGTNF | TGTGCCAGCAGCTTAGAGGGGACAGGAACCAACTTC
. | . | TRBJ1-2 | TRBV6-1 | CASSNGRGNYGYTF | TGTGCCAGCAGTAATGGCAGGGGAAACTATGGCTACACCTTC
. | . | TRBJ1-2 | TRBV30 | CAWGGRQRFNYGYTF | TGTGCCTGGGGGGGGCGACAGAGATTCAACTATGGCTACACCTTC
. | . | TRBJ2-6 | TRBV2 | CASSGLRSGANVLTF | TGTGCCAGTTCGGGACTCCGCTCTGGGGCCAACGTCCTGACTTTC
. | . | TRBJ1-1 | TRBV10-3 | CAISYRVGTEAFF | TGTGCCATCAGTTACAGGGTGGGCACTGAAGCTTTCTTT
. | . | TRBJ1-2 | TRBV18 | CASSPPRRLGTGYTF | TGTGCCAGCTCACCACCTCGCCGGCTGGGGACGGGCTACACCTTC
. | . | TRBJ1-4 | TRBV9 | CASSVDRGGEKLFF | TGTGCCAGCAGCGTAGATCGAGGAGGAGAAAAACTGTTTTTT
. | . | TRBJ1-1 | TRBV5-6 | CASSFPRDTEAFF | TGTGCCAGCAGCTTCCCCAGGGACACTGAAGCTTTCTTT
. | . | TRBJ1-1 | TRBV4-3 | CASRASMNTEAFF | TGCGCCAGCAGGGCGAGTATGAACACTGAAGCTTTCTTT
. | . | TRBJ1-3 | TRBV6-1 | CASSPRGGLGNTIYF | TGTGCCAGCAGTCCTCGTGGGGGGCTAGGAAACACCATATATTTT
. | . | TRBJ1-2 | TRBV5-1 | CASSSTGRYGYTF | TGCGCCAGCAGCTCAACGGGGAGGTATGGCTACACCTTC
. | . | TRBJ2-3 | TRBV5-1 | CASSSSLTSTDTQYF | TGCGCCAGCAGCTCCTCCTTAACTAGCACAGATACGCAGTATTTT
TRBD1 | . | TRBJ1-6 | TRBV6-6 | CASSPQGAIYNSPLHF | TGTGCCAGCAGCCCTCAGGGGGCCATATATAATTCACCCCTCCACTTT
TRBD1 | . | TRBJ2-7 | TRBV2 | CASRVTGSEQYF | TGTGCCAGCAGGGTGACAGGGAGCGAGCAGTACTTC
. | once | TRBJ1-5 | TRBV5-8 | CASSLEAGDQPQHF | TGTGCCAGCAGCTTGGAAGCAGGGGATCAGCCCCAGCATTTT
TRBD1 | . | TRBJ2-1 | TRBV11-2 | CASSSRGQGARSEQFF | TGTGCCAGCAGTTCCCGGGGACAGGGGGCTCGGAGTGAGCAGTTCTTC
TRBD1 | . | TRBJ1-1 | TRBV19 | CASSSRNRGNTEAFF | TGTGCCAGTAGTTCTCGAAACAGGGGAAACACTGAAGCTTTCTTT
. | . | TRBJ1-3 | TRBV30 | CAWALGGPSGNTIYF | TGTGCCTGGGCCCTAGGCGGGCCCTCTGGAAACACCATATATTTT
. | few | TRBJ1-1 | TRBV7-8 | CASSLSGKNTEAFF | TGTGCCAGCAGCTTAAGTGGAAAGAACACTGAAGCTTTCTTT
. | . | TRBJ1-5 | TRBV19 | CASGTSEPYSNQPQHF | TGTGCCAGTGGGACATCGGAACCCTATAGCAATCAGCCCCAGCATTTT
TRBD1 | . | TRBJ2-7 | TRBV7-2 | CASSPGTVSYEQYF | TGTGCCAGCAGCCCTGGGACAGTCTCCTACGAGCAGTACTTC
. | . | TRBJ1-2 | TRBV7-2 | CASSLAFGGEVYGYTF | TGTGCCAGCAGCTTAGCTTTTGGGGGGGAGGTCTATGGCTACACCTTC
. | . | TRBJ1-1 | TRBV23-1 | CASSLQPRVPEAFF | TGCGCCAGCAGTCTCCAACCGAGGGTTCCTGAAGCTTTCTTT
. | few | TRBJ2-7 | TRBV10-1 | CASPIGAARYEQYF | TGCGCCAGCCCAATCGGGGCAGCCAGGTACGAGCAGTACTTC